A selection of T cell receptor beta chains follows, all from one sample in a study of graft-versus-host responses after intestinal transplantation. What these receptors recognize is not known. Here immunoSEQ multiplex PCR was the method, and the copy in TCRdb shows in-frame clones only, minus some. The data show tens of thousands of clones, roughly 90% seen once. The sequenced sample was unstimulated CD4+ T cells sorted from spleen or lymph node cells, obtained before transplant. All receptors derive from a human donor who was the organ donor for an intestinal transplant. Both conserved end residues are part of each CDR3. D genes are given only for firm matches. The size of a clone is reported for some rows only, either as once, few or many, or as a class for expanded clones.

v_gene	j_gene	abundance	d_gene	CDR3nt	CDR3aa
TRBV11-2	TRBJ1-1	.	.	TGTGCCAGCAGCTCCAGGACAGCCATGAACACTGAAGCTTTCTTT	CASSSRTAMNTEAFF
TRBV23-1	TRBJ2-7	.	TRBD2	TGCGCCAGCAGTCGCCCTACTAGCGGTGGAGACGAGCAGTACTTC	CASSRPTSGGDEQYF
TRBV27	TRBJ1-5	.	.	TGTGCCAGCAGTGGGGCGGCGTATAGCAATCAGCCCCAGCATTTT	CASSGAAYSNQPQHF
TRBV27	TRBJ1-2	.	.	TGTGCCAGCAGTTTAGGGGGAGGCTATGGCTACACCTTC	CASSLGGGYGYTF
TRBV7-2	TRBJ2-2	few	TRBD2	TGTGCCAGCAGCTTAGATGGGCTAGCGGGAGGGGAGCTGTTTTTT	CASSLDGLAGGELFF
TRBV5-4	TRBJ1-1	.	.	TGTGCCAGCAGCTTTGGGTCCGGGGTCGGCACTGAAGCTTTCTTT	CASSFGSGVGTEAFF
TRBV7-3	TRBJ2-3	.	TRBD2	TGTGCCAGCAGCGGAATAGCGGGAGGGCCATGGGATACGCAGTATTTT	CASSGIAGGPWDTQYF
TRBV5-6	TRBJ1-5	.	.	TGTGCCAGCAGCTTGGGAGGGCCCATCGGGAGCAATCAGCCCCAGCATTTT	CASSLGGPIGSNQPQHF
TRBV11-3	TRBJ2-1	.	TRBD2	TGTGCCAGCAGCTACCGGGGGGTCAATGAGCAGTTCTTC	CASSYRGVNEQFF
TRBV19	TRBJ1-2	.	.	TGTGCCAGTAGCGTGCAGTCGCATAACTATGGCTACACCTTC	CASSVQSHNYGYTF
TRBV6-4	TRBJ1-2	once	.	TGTGCCAGCTCCAAGGGAGGGTCGAGCTACACCTTC	CASSKGGSSYTF
TRBV11-1	TRBJ1-1	.	TRBD1	TGTGCCAGCAGCTTCCGGACAGGGGAGGGTGAGGCTTTCTTT	CASSFRTGEGEAFF
TRBV18	TRBJ1-4	.	.	TGTGCCAGCTCACTAGAAGGGGCTGCCGGGGAAAAACTGTTTTTT	CASSLEGAAGEKLFF
TRBV4-2	TRBJ2-1	.	TRBD2	TGTGCCAGCAGCAAACTAGCGGGAGACAATGAGCAGTTCTTC	CASSKLAGDNEQFF
TRBV7-9	TRBJ2-1	.	.	TGTGCCAGCAGCTTAGCGCGCAGGCAAACTCAAAATGAGCAGTTCTTC	CASSLARRQTQNEQFF
TRBV2	TRBJ2-7	.	.	TGTGCCAGCAGTGCCATTCCCGGGAGCGACGAGCAGTACTTC	CASSAIPGSDEQYF
TRBV29-1	TRBJ2-5	.	.	TGCAGCGGCCCGGGACAAGAGACCCAGTACTTC	CSGPGQETQYF
TRBV28	TRBJ1-1	once	TRBD1	TGTGCCAGCAGGGCGGCAGGGGGCTATACTGAAGCTTTCTTT	CASRAAGGYTEAFF
TRBV7-2	TRBJ2-1	.	TRBD2	TGTGCCAGCAGCTTCAGCGGGGTGGGGGGGCAGTTCTTC	CASSFSGVGGQFF
TRBV7-2	TRBJ2-7	.	.	TGTGCCAGCAGCTTTAGTCAGGCTTACGAGCAGTACTTC	CASSFSQAYEQYF
TRBV15	TRBJ2-4	.	TRBD2	TGTGCCACCAGCAGAGGTGGGACTAGCGGGGCCAAAAACATTCAGTACTTC	CATSRGGTSGAKNIQYF
TRBV5-1	TRBJ1-3	.	TRBD1	TGCGCCAGCAGCTACCAACAGGGGGGCTCTGGAAACACCATATATTTT	CASSYQQGGSGNTIYF
TRBV19	TRBJ1-2	once	.	TGTGCCAGTAGTATCCCTGCGGGGGGCTACACCTTC	CASSIPAGGYTF
TRBV5-6	TRBJ2-3	once	TRBD2	TGTGCCAGCAGCGGGGAAGCGGGGCGCACAGATACGCAGTATTTT	CASSGEAGRTDTQYF
TRBV6-5	TRBJ2-3	.	.	TGTGCCAGCAGTGGAAGCAGGGCTAGCACAGATACGCAGTATTTT	CASSGSRASTDTQYF
TRBV5-6	TRBJ2-5	.	.	TGTGCCAGCAGCGCAACAGGGATAGAGACCCAGTACTTC	CASSATGIETQYF
TRBV7-9	TRBJ2-7	.	TRBD1	TGTGCCAGCAGCATACAGGGGGCGCGGTACGAGCAGTACTTC	CASSIQGARYEQYF
TRBV4-2	TRBJ2-5	.	TRBD2	TGTGCCAGCAGCCAAGCAATGGGACTAGCGGGGGGGACCCCAGAGACCCAGTACTTC	CASSQAMGLAGGTPETQYF
TRBV6-1	TRBJ2-4	.	TRBD1	TGTGCCAGCAAGCCGGACAGGGATAAGAACATTCAGTACTTC	CASKPDRDKNIQYF
TRBV28	TRBJ2-7	.	.	TGTGCCAGCAGGCCCACTAGCCCCGGCTACGAGCAGTACTTC	CASRPTSPGYEQYF
TRBV11-3	TRBJ2-3	.	.	TGTGCCAGCAGCCACCGGGACACCACAGATACGCAGTATTTT	CASSHRDTTDTQYF
TRBV4-1	TRBJ1-3	.	TRBD1	TGCTCCAGCAGCCAAGATTGGGGCAGGGGGCCGCAGGCGGGAAACACCATATATTTT	CSSSQDWGRGPQAGNTIYF
TRBV2	TRBJ2-6	.	TRBD1	TGTGCCAGCAGTGGGGGACAGGGTTGGTCTGGGGCCAACGTCCTGACTTTC	CASSGGQGWSGANVLTF
TRBV2	TRBJ2-1	.	TRBD2	TGTGCCAGCAGTGTTCGGGTGGGCGGGAGGACCTACAATGAGCAGTTCTTC	CASSVRVGGRTYNEQFF
TRBV6-5	TRBJ2-3	.	TRBD2	TGTGCCAGCAAGAAGGCGGGAGCCTCCACAGATACGCAGTATTTT	CASKKAGASTDTQYF
TRBV5-4	TRBJ2-3	.	.	TGTGCCAGCAGCTCAGCGACGGCTAGCACAGATACGCAGTATTTT	CASSSATASTDTQYF
TRBV28	TRBJ2-1	.	.	TGTGCCAGCAGTTTACGCTCCTACAATGAGCAGTTCTTC	CASSLRSYNEQFF
TRBV4-2	TRBJ2-6	.	.	TGTGCCAGCAGCCAAGAGCAGGGGACCGGGGCCAACGTCCTGACTTTC	CASSQEQGTGANVLTF
TRBV5-6	TRBJ1-4	once	.	TGTGCCAGCAGCCAGGATAGCACAGGGTTCGGAAAACTGTTTTTT	CASSQDSTGFGKLFF
TRBV5-1	TRBJ1-6	.	TRBD1	TGCGCCAGCAGCTTGGACAGGGGGTCCTATAATTCACCCCTCCACTTT	CASSLDRGSYNSPLHF
TRBV5-1	TRBJ2-3	few	.	TGCGCCAGCAGCTTGGAGGTGGGAGGTACGCAGTATTTT	CASSLEVGGTQYF
TRBV28	TRBJ2-1	.	TRBD1	TGTGCCAGCGAGAAAGGGGGCAGGGAGCAGTTCTTC	CASEKGGREQFF
TRBV11-3	TRBJ2-1	.	TRBD2	TGTGCCAGCAGCCCACCACTAGCGGCCTCCTACAATGAGCAGTTCTTC	CASSPPLAASYNEQFF
TRBV28	TRBJ1-4	.	.	TGTGCCAGCAAGAGGCAGTATAATGAAAAACTGTTTTTT	CASKRQYNEKLFF
TRBV28	TRBJ2-7	.	TRBD1	TGTGCCAGCAGCAGGGGGTTCGGCTACGAGCAGTACTTC	CASSRGFGYEQYF
TRBV11-3	TRBJ2-7	.	.	TGTGCCAGCAAACGAGGTGGTGGCAGGGAAGAGGACGAGCAGTACTTC	CASKRGGGREEDEQYF
TRBV11-3	TRBJ2-1	.	.	TGTGCCAGCAGCTTAAGCGGCAATTCCTACAATGAGCAGTTCTTC	CASSLSGNSYNEQFF
TRBV6-6	TRBJ2-2	.	.	TGTGCCAGCAGTTCCGGTGGGGGGACCGGGGAGCTGTTTTTT	CASSSGGGTGELFF
TRBV14	TRBJ1-4	.	.	TGTGCCAGCAAAGGACAGCTGGGTGAAAAACTGTTTTTT	CASKGQLGEKLFF
TRBV4-3	TRBJ2-2	.	.	TGCGCCAGCAGCCAAGGGGGGACACTAAACACCGGGGAGCTGTTTTTT	CASSQGGTLNTGELFF
TRBV6-4	TRBJ2-3	.	.	TGTGCCAGCACTAACAACCCGGGGGATACGCAGTATTTT	CASTNNPGDTQYF
TRBV7-3	TRBJ2-1	.	TRBD2	TGTGCCAGCAGCTTAGGCGGGAGAAACAATGAGCAGTTCTTC	CASSLGGRNNEQFF
TRBV5-1	TRBJ2-3	.	.	TGCGCCAGCAGCTTGGATGTAGGGGTGCCAGGTACGCAGTATTTT	CASSLDVGVPGTQYF
TRBV5-4	TRBJ1-1	.	TRBD1	TGTGCCAGCAGCGCTAGACAGGGGGCTAACACTGAAGCTTTCTTT	CASSARQGANTEAFF